A selection of T cell receptor beta chains follows, all from one sample in a study of T-cell reconstitution after alpha-beta-depleted transplantation in children. MiXCR, run by TCRdb on the PCR reads, gives a single entry per CDR3 protein. The sample shows approximately 170,000 distinct CDR3 sequences, more than 9.5% of them seen only once. The input for sequencing was PBMCs, taken before TCRalphabeta/CD19-depleted stem cell transplant. The receptors originated from a boy between 2 and 10 years old with acute myeloid leukemia, due to receive a stem cell transplant. Each CDR3 is given without its conserved first and last residue. Each record gives: V gene, CDR3 protein.

v_gene: TRBV5-1
CDR3aa: ASSLTTGTGVGYGYT

v_gene: TRBV10-3
CDR3aa: AISESGIAETQY

v_gene: TRBV6-4
CDR3aa: ASIGQGYNSPLH

v_gene: TRBV24-1
CDR3aa: ATSDLYNEQF

v_gene: TRBV12-3/TRBV12-4
CDR3aa: ARMGIVYGYT

v_gene: TRBV6-1
CDR3aa: ASSWEAANEKLF

v_gene: TRBV12-3/TRBV12-4
CDR3aa: ASSPWTGSTGELF

v_gene: TRBV4-1
CDR3aa: ASSPGTGGLTEAF

v_gene: TRBV14
CDR3aa: ASSQGDTLDTQY

v_gene: TRBV28
CDR3aa: ASSPNHMSSYNEQF

v_gene: TRBV27
CDR3aa: ASSDILGGAF

v_gene: TRBV7-2
CDR3aa: ASTSFGGLGAF

v_gene: TRBV20-1
CDR3aa: SATDNSGNTIY

v_gene: TRBV7-3
CDR3aa: ASRPGTSTGELF

v_gene: TRBV12-3/TRBV12-4
CDR3aa: ASRDGPTGELF

v_gene: TRBV20-1
CDR3aa: SAPQGSTDTQY

v_gene: TRBV5-8
CDR3aa: ASSLSGRIQETQY

v_gene: TRBV10-3
CDR3aa: AISPGLTTNQETQY

v_gene: TRBV15
CDR3aa: ATSTRQSTDTQY

v_gene: TRBV18
CDR3aa: ASSPGQGGETQY